This is a list of T cell receptor beta chains from one sample in a study of beta chain features in type 1 diabetes. Method: immunoSEQ multiplex PCR; TCRdb's copy keeps in-frame clones and lacks some. Here the sample spans hundreds of thousands of clones, around 15% being singletons. What was sequenced was naive CD4+ T cells from blood. These receptors were taken from a man younger than 35 with type 1 diabetes. CDR3s include the opening cysteine and the closing phenylalanine or tryptophan. The D gene is left open where the match is weak. The size of a clone is reported for some rows only, either as once, few or many, or as a class for expanded clones.

d_gene	abundance	v_gene	j_gene	CDR3nt	CDR3aa
TRBD1	few	TRBV27	TRBJ2-1	TGTGCCAGCATCCAACTGGGACAGCTAAACAATGAGCAGTTCTTC	CASIQLGQLNNEQFF
-	-	TRBV14	TRBJ2-7	TGTGCCAGCAGCCAAGATCGGCCTACTGTGCAGTACTTC	CASSQDRPTVQYF
TRBD1	few	TRBV14	TRBJ1-1	TGTGCCAGCAGCCAAACAGGGGTTTACACTGAAGCTTTCTTT	CASSQTGVYTEAFF
TRBD1	-	TRBV5-1	TRBJ1-4	TGCGCCAGCAGCTTCGGGACAGCTAGATCCGCGTCTAATGAAAAACTGTTTTTT	CASSFGTARSASNEKLFF
-	-	TRBV6-5	TRBJ1-2	TGTGCCAGCAGGTCCGGGCCTTTATCTAACTATGGCTACACCTTC	CASRSGPLSNYGYTF
TRBD1	-	TRBV7-2	TRBJ2-1	TGTGCCAGCAGCCAGGGACAGTTTGAGCAGTTCTTC	CASSQGQFEQFF
-	few	TRBV30	TRBJ1-1	TGTGCCTGGAGTTCGGGAACTTTTCGAGGAACTGAAGCTTTCTTT	CAWSSGTFRGTEAFF
-	-	TRBV30	TRBJ1-3	TGTGCCTGGAGTCCCCAGTTAGACACCATATATTTT	CAWSPQLDTIYF
-	few	TRBV6-5	TRBJ2-3	TGTGCCAGCAGTTACGACGACAGCACAGATACGCAGTATTTT	CASSYDDSTDTQYF
TRBD1	-	TRBV5-1	TRBJ2-1	TGCGCCAGCAGCTTGGAGGGGGCATGGAATGAGCAGTTCTTC	CASSLEGAWNEQFF
-	few	TRBV5-6	TRBJ1-4	TGTGCCAGCAGCTTTTTCCAGGGAGAAAGGGGACTGTTTTTT	CASSFFQGERGLFF
-	-	TRBV14	TRBJ2-2	TGTGCCAGCAACCAAGGAGATTTATGGTCCGGGGAGCTGTTTTTT	CASNQGDLWSGELFF
-	few	TRBV2	TRBJ1-6	TGTGCCAGCAGTGGATTAGATCCCTCACCCCTCCACTTT	CASSGLDPSPLHF
-	-	TRBV5-1	TRBJ2-5	TGCGCCAGCAGTCCGGGGTCCCTTAAGGAGACCCAGTACTTC	CASSPGSLKETQYF
-	-	TRBV6-5	TRBJ2-7	TGTGCCAGCAGTTACTCGATATTGGGGACCTACGAGCAGTACTTC	CASSYSILGTYEQYF
-	-	TRBV6-5	TRBJ2-7	TGTGCCAGCAGTTACTCCGATAGTTTGGACGAGCAGTACTTC	CASSYSDSLDEQYF
TRBD1	-	TRBV10-2	TRBJ1-6	TGCGCCAGCAGTGGCCCGGGACAGGGTTACAATTCACCCCTCCACTTT	CASSGPGQGYNSPLHF
-	-	TRBV30	TRBJ1-2	TGTGCCTGGAGTTATCGGAACAACATGAATCATGGCTACACCTTC	CAWSYRNNMNHGYTF
-	few	TRBV19	TRBJ2-7	TGTGCCAGTAGTATCGGGACACCCCTCTACGAGCAGTACTTC	CASSIGTPLYEQYF
TRBD1	-	TRBV7-6	TRBJ1-1	TGTGCCAGCAGCTTAACAGGGGCGAACACTGAAGCTTTCTTT	CASSLTGANTEAFF
-	-	TRBV15	TRBJ1-2	TGTGCCACCCGGGGGGACCTTAACTATGGCTACACCTTC	CATRGDLNYGYTF
-	-	TRBV7-9	TRBJ2-7	TGTGCCAGCACCTCCAGCCCCCCGGGCCACGAGCAGTACTTC	CASTSSPPGHEQYF
TRBD1	few	TRBV13	TRBJ1-2	TGTGCCAGCAGCTTAGGGGACAGGGGGTCGCTTGGCTACACCTTC	CASSLGDRGSLGYTF
-	few	TRBV9	TRBJ1-1	TGTGCCAGCAGCCGAGGCCGACTTGCGCAGGGGGCTTTCTTT	CASSRGRLAQGAFF
TRBD1	few	TRBV6-1	TRBJ1-1	TGTGCCAGCAGTGAAGAGGCAGGGGGGACTGAAGCTTTCTTT	CASSEEAGGTEAFF
-	-	TRBV4-1	TRBJ2-1	TGCGCCAGCAGCCAAGACCGGACATCGGGGCTTTACAATGAGCAGTTCTTC	CASSQDRTSGLYNEQFF
TRBD1	-	TRBV10-3	TRBJ2-5	TGTGCCAGCAGTTCCACGGACAGGGCAGGGGTAGAGACCCAGTACTTC	CASSSTDRAGVETQYF
-	few	TRBV27	TRBJ2-5	TGTGCCAGCAGCCTCCCCGGCAAAGGGAGAGAGACCCAGTACTTC	CASSLPGKGRETQYF
-	few	TRBV27	TRBJ2-5	TGTGCCAGCGCCAGGCGTGGGGATGCGGTAGAGACCCAGTACTTC	CASARRGDAVETQYF
-	-	TRBV29-1	TRBJ2-4	TGCAGCGTTAAGGGCGGGGAAAACATTCAGTACTTC	CSVKGGENIQYF
-	-	TRBV6-6	TRBJ1-1	TGTGCCGTCCTTCCGGGCCCCCCGCAGGGCACTGAAGCTTTCTTT	CAVLPGPPQGTEAFF
-	few	TRBV10-2	TRBJ1-2	TGCGCCAGGGGAGATGGCTACACCTTC	CARGDGYTF
-	once	TRBV15	TRBJ1-6	TGTGCCACTAAAAACAGGGTGGATTCACCCCTCCACTTT	CATKNRVDSPLHF
-	few	TRBV12-5	TRBJ1-2	TGTGCTAGTGGTAACATATGGGGGAAGGGAGATGGCTACACCTTC	CASGNIWGKGDGYTF
TRBD1	few	TRBV11-2	TRBJ2-5	TGTGCCAGCAGCTTAGGGGACAGGCAAGAGACCCAGTACTTC	CASSLGDRQETQYF
-	few	TRBV5-1	TRBJ2-7	TGCGCCAGCAGCTTAGAGGCCTCGTCCTACGAGCAGTACTTC	CASSLEASSYEQYF
TRBD1	few	TRBV27	TRBJ2-2	TGTGCCAGCAGTCAAACAGGGGGTCGGGCCGGGGAGCTGTTTTTT	CASSQTGGRAGELFF
-	few	TRBV30	TRBJ1-5	TGTGCCTGGGACATCAGAGGGAATCAGCCCCAGCATTTT	CAWDIRGNQPQHF
-	few	TRBV7-9	TRBJ2-7	TGTGCCAGCAGCTTAGCAGGGGTCTACGAGCAGTACTTC	CASSLAGVYEQYF
-	few	TRBV10-3	TRBJ1-4	TGTGCCATCAGTGAGTTGGATAATGAAAAACTGTTTTTT	CAISELDNEKLFF
TRBD1	-	TRBV19	TRBJ2-1	TGTGCCAGTCAACCGGGACAGGGGGCCTACAATGAGCAGTTCTTC	CASQPGQGAYNEQFF
-	-	TRBV28	TRBJ1-1	TGTGCCAGCAGCTTAGTGAGGGGTAGGGCTTTCTTT	CASSLVRGRAFF
-	-	TRBV29-1	TRBJ2-1	TGCAGCGCCGATACAGGGTCCTACAATGAGCAGTTCTTC	CSADTGSYNEQFF